Listed below are T cell receptor beta chains from one sample, sequenced in a study of T cells in Graves' hyperthyroidism and ophthalmopathy. Using its own MiXCR run on the multiplex PCR reads, TCRdb lists one record per CDR3 protein. The sample yields 550,000 to 600,000 distinct CDR3 sequences, 12% to 15% seen once. Sequencing used blood. The receptors originated from a woman in her late teens or twenties with Graves' ophthalmopathy. The CDR3 runs from the conserved cysteine through the conserved F or W. Each record gives: clone size, J gene, D gene, V gene, CDR3 DNA, CDR3 protein. The D gene is left open where the match is weak. Clone size, where shown, is once, few, many, or a class for clones that have expanded.

many	TRBJ2-7	TRBD2	TRBV30	TGTGCCTGGAGTGCGACTAGCGGGAGAAACGAGCAGTACTTC	CAWSATSGRNEQYF
NA	TRBJ1-2	NA	TRBV2	TGTGCCAGCAGTGACCGGGACCGGGACGGAGGCTACACCTTC	CASSDRDRDGGYTF
many	TRBJ1-1	TRBD1	TRBV24-1	TGTGCCACCAGTGACCCCGACAGGGGGACTTTCTTT	CATSDPDRGTFF
few	TRBJ2-1	NA	TRBV7-2	TGTGCCAGCAGCTCGAGGGGCGGGGCGACTAGCTCCTACAATGAGCAGTTCTTC	CASSSRGGATSSYNEQFF
few	TRBJ2-5	NA	TRBV29-1	TGCAGCGTTGATAAGGGGTGGGGAGGGACCCAGTACTTC	CSVDKGWGGTQYF
many	TRBJ2-7	TRBD2	TRBV7-9	TGTGCCAGCATACCGTGGACTAGCGGTTCCTACGAGCAGTACTTC	CASIPWTSGSYEQYF
many	TRBJ2-7	TRBD1	TRBV6-1	TGTGCCAGCAGTGAATGGACAGGGGGTTACGAGCAGTACTTC	CASSEWTGGYEQYF
many	TRBJ1-1	TRBD1	TRBV7-2	TGTGCCAGCAGCTCTAGAAATACCGGGACAGCTAACACTGAAGCTTTCTTT	CASSSRNTGTANTEAFF
many	TRBJ2-7	NA	TRBV6-5	TGTGCCAGCAGTTACACGGGCTCCTACGAGCAGTACTTC	CASSYTGSYEQYF
NA	TRBJ2-7	NA	TRBV3-1	TGTGCCAGCAGCGCCCGGGAGGGGGCGCTTCCGTGGTACGAGCAGTACTTC	CASSAREGALPWYEQYF
few	TRBJ2-1	TRBD2	TRBV4-2	TGTGCCAGCAGCCAAGCCTCCCGGGGGGGGAACTTACTGAGCGATGAGCAGTTCTTC	CASSQASRGGNLLSDEQFF
many	TRBJ2-1	NA	TRBV4-3	TGCGCCAGCAGCCACGACGGGCGGCGAGGCGGTGAGCAGTTCTTC	CASSHDGRRGGEQFF
NA	TRBJ2-5	TRBD1	TRBV7-9	TGTGCCAGCAGCTTATTTCCGTCAGGGGGCAGGGGCCAAGAGACCCAGTACTTC	CASSLFPSGGRGQETQYF
few	TRBJ1-6	TRBD1	TRBV6-6	TGTGCCAGCAGTTACTCACCAGGGGGCTACGGTTCACCCCTCCACTTT	CASSYSPGGYGSPLHF
NA	TRBJ2-5	NA	TRBV12-3/TRBV12-4	TGTGCCAGCAGTTCGGGCGGGGATCGCGGGTACCAAGAGACCCAGTACTTC	CASSSGGDRGYQETQYF
many	TRBJ2-7	TRBD1	TRBV20-1	TGCAGTGCCCAGGGACAGGAGTCCTACGAGCAGTACTTC	CSAQGQESYEQYF
NA	TRBJ2-2	TRBD2	TRBV7-9	TGTGCCAGCAGCCAGGGACTAGCGGGAGTTCACACCGGGGAGCTGTTTTTT	CASSQGLAGVHTGELFF
NA	TRBJ1-5	NA	TRBV7-9	TGTGCCAGCAGCTCCAACCCGGGAAATCAGCCCCAGCATTTT	CASSSNPGNQPQHF
many	TRBJ2-1	TRBD2	TRBV7-9	TGTGCCAGCAGCTTAGGGGCTAGCGGGAGAGGAAATGAGCAGTTCTTC	CASSLGASGRGNEQFF
many	TRBJ2-1	NA	TRBV6-1	TGTGCCAGCACCCCCCGGTACGCTCTCAATGAGCAGTTCTTC	CASTPRYALNEQFF
NA	TRBJ1-4	TRBD1	TRBV20-1	TGCAGTGCCTCGGACAGGGGGATTGAAAAACTGTTTTTT	CSASDRGIEKLFF
many	TRBJ1-2	NA	TRBV10-3	TGTGCCATCAGTGAGGCCGGGCGGAGCTATGGCTACACCTTC	CAISEAGRSYGYTF
many	TRBJ1-3	NA	TRBV9	TGTGCCAGCAGCCGGGGAAACACCATATATTTT	CASSRGNTIYF
many	TRBJ2-2	NA	TRBV30	TGTGCCTGGGACCACACCGGGGAGCTGTTTTTT	CAWDHTGELFF
NA	TRBJ2-3	NA	TRBV18	TGTGCCAGCTCACCCGAAGAGACTTCAAAAAGGGATACGCAGTATTTT	CASSPEETSKRDTQYF
many	TRBJ2-2	NA	TRBV11-2	TGTGCCAGCAGCTTAGACGAGACCGGGGAGCTGTTTTTT	CASSLDETGELFF
few	TRBJ1-2	TRBD1	TRBV18	TGTGCCAGCTCATCACCAGGGGGTACTAACTATGGCTACACCTTC	CASSSPGGTNYGYTF
NA	TRBJ2-2	TRBD2	TRBV27	TGTGCCAGCCCCTTTAGCGGGAGGGCCACCGGGGAGCTGTTTTTT	CASPFSGRATGELFF
many	TRBJ2-7	NA	TRBV6-1	TGTGCCAGCAGTGAAGCGGGATCGGGGCGGGAGCAGTACTTC	CASSEAGSGREQYF
many	TRBJ1-2	NA	TRBV7-9	TGTGCCAGCAGCTTAGGCCAAGATATAAACTATGGCTACACCTTC	CASSLGQDINYGYTF
NA	TRBJ1-1	NA	TRBV29-1	TGCAGCGTCATTTCAGTGAACACTGAAGCTTTCTTT	CSVISVNTEAFF
many	TRBJ2-3	TRBD1	TRBV20-1	TGCAGTGCGGCGAAGGGGACAGCGTTAAGCACAGATACGCAGTATTTT	CSAAKGTALSTDTQYF
NA	TRBJ1-1	TRBD1	TRBV7-3	TGTGCCAGCAGTGGACAGGGCCGAATGATGAACACTGAAGCTTTCTTT	CASSGQGRMMNTEAFF
many	TRBJ1-1	NA	TRBV9	TGTGCCAGCGGACGAGAGGGGGGGAGGGAAGCTTTCTTT	CASGREGGREAFF
NA	TRBJ1-4	NA	TRBV10-3	TGTGCCACCTCGTGGCATGGCCTCGATGAAAAACTGTTTTTT	CATSWHGLDEKLFF
many	TRBJ2-4	NA	TRBV2	TGTGCCAGCACTTCAGGGGAACTCGTAGTCAAAAACATTCAGTACTTC	CASTSGELVVKNIQYF
many	TRBJ2-1	TRBD2	TRBV28	TGTGCCAGCAGTCGAAGACTAGCGGGAGGGCCTGAGCAGTTCTTC	CASSRRLAGGPEQFF
few	TRBJ1-5	TRBD1	TRBV20-1	TGCAGTGCTCGACCCTGGACAGGGGTCGTCAATCAGCCCCAGCATTTT	CSARPWTGVVNQPQHF
NA	TRBJ1-4	NA	TRBV20-1	TGCAGTGCTAGTCCCCACGGGGAAATGGTGTTTTTT	CSASPHGEMVFF
few	TRBJ2-3	TRBD2	TRBV7-2	TGTGCCAGCAGCTTTACTAGCGGGGGGAGCACAGATACGCAGTATTTT	CASSFTSGGSTDTQYF
NA	TRBJ2-1	TRBD2	TRBV7-2	TGTGCCAGCAGATCAGCGGGAGAATCCAATGAGCAGTTCTTC	CASRSAGESNEQFF
NA	TRBJ2-3	NA	TRBV4-2	TGTGCCAGCAGCCAAGATTGTCTCCACTGCACAGATATGCAGTATTTT	CASSQDCLHCTDMQYF
NA	TRBJ1-1	NA	TRBV9	TGTGCCAGCAGCGGCGGACAGCCCCATTCCCAGGCTGAAGCTTTCTTT	CASSGGQPHSQAEAFF
many	TRBJ2-7	NA	TRBV20-1	TGCAGTGCTTCCCCCGAGGTCCACGAGCAGTACTTC	CSASPEVHEQYF
many	TRBJ1-5	NA	TRBV11-2	TGTGCCAGCAGCTTAGACCCAGGGATGAATCAGCCCCAGCATTTT	CASSLDPGMNQPQHF
NA	TRBJ1-3	NA	TRBV13	TGTGCCAGCAGCTTAGAAAAGTCTGGAAACACCATATATTTT	CASSLEKSGNTIYF
many	TRBJ2-7	NA	TRBV4-1	TGCGCCAGCAGCCAAGTGGCCTCCTGGAACGAGCAGTACTTC	CASSQVASWNEQYF
once	TRBJ2-3	TRBD1	TRBV9	TGTGCCAGCAGCGTAAGGCCAACCAAAAGGGACAGGGGTTTAATTGATGGGAGCACAGATACGCAGTATTTT	CASSVRPTKRDRGLIDGSTDTQYF
few	TRBJ2-7	NA	TRBV5-1	TGCGCCAGCAGCCCCAGGACCCTGCGACTTACCTACGAGCAGTACTTC	CASSPRTLRLTYEQYF
NA	TRBJ2-2	TRBD1	TRBV4-3	TGCGCCAGCAGCCAAGATTGGACAGGGGGGTACACCGGGGAGCTGTTTTTT	CASSQDWTGGYTGELFF
many	TRBJ2-3	TRBD1	TRBV28	TGTGCCAGCAGTTTATGGAAGACAGGGGATACGCAGTATTTT	CASSLWKTGDTQYF
NA	TRBJ2-7	TRBD2	TRBV20-1	TGCAGTGCTAGAGTGGGACTAGCGGGAGCCCCCGAACATGGGGCCTACGAGCAGTACTTC	CSARVGLAGAPEHGAYEQYF
few	TRBJ2-6	NA	TRBV13	TGTGCCAGCGACCGGGGCCTCCGGGATAGAAAGTTGGCTGGGGCCAACGTCCTGACTTTC	CASDRGLRDRKLAGANVLTF
NA	TRBJ1-1	NA	TRBV28	TGTGCCAGCAGTTTTTTGGTCATGAACACTGAAGCTTTCTTT	CASSFLVMNTEAFF
many	TRBJ2-7	NA	TRBV10-3	TGTGCCATCAGTGAGTCGATCGACTACGAGCAGTACTTC	CAISESIDYEQYF
NA	TRBJ2-5	NA	TRBV19	TGTGCCAGTGGATCAGTGGACCAAGAGACCCAGTACTTC	CASGSVDQETQYF
few	TRBJ2-7	NA	TRBV9	TGTGCCAGCAGCGGGCGGACTCACGAGCAGTACTTC	CASSGRTHEQYF